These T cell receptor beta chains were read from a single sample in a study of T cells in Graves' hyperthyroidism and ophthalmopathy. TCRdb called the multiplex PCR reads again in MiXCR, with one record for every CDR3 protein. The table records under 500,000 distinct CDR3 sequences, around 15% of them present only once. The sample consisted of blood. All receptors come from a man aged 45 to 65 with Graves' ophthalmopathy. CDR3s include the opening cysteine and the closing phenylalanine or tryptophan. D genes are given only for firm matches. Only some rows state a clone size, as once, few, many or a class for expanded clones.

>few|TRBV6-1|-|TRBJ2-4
CASSVEGHIQYF
TGTGCCAGCAGTGTGGAGGGGCACATTCAGTACTTC
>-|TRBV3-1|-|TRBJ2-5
CASSLGTGSGETQYF
TGTGCCAGCAGCTTAGGAACGGGGTCGGGGGAGACCCAGTACTTC
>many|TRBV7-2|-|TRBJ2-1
CASSLYGSPYNEQFF
TGTGCCAGCAGCTTATATGGCTCCCCTTACAATGAGCAGTTCTTC
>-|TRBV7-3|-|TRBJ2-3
CASSFYICSASSRDRGFTDTQYF
-
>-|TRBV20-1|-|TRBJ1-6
CSASVEDSSSSYNSPLHF
TGCAGTGCTAGTGTGGAGGACAGTTCAAGCTCCTATAATTCACCCCTCCACTTT
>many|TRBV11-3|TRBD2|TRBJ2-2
CASSVLAGAAGELFF
TGTGCCAGCAGCGTACTAGCGGGGGCCGCCGGGGAGCTGTTTTTT
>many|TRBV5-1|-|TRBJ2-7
CASSLGYTSYEQYF
TGCGCCAGCAGCTTGGGATATACCTCTTACGAGCAGTACTTC
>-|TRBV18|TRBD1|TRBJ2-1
CASSHRQGYNEQFF
TGTGCCAGCTCACACCGACAGGGTTACAATGAGCAGTTCTTC
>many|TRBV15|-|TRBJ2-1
CATSRDREQFF
TGTGCCACCAGCAGAGATCGTGAGCAGTTCTTC
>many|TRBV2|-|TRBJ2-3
CASSDVDTQYF
TGTGCCAGCAGTGATGTGGATACGCAGTATTTT
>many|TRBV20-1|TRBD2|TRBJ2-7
CSAWSPAGPSYEQYF
TGCAGTGCCTGGTCCCCAGCGGGACCGTCCTACGAGCAGTACTTC
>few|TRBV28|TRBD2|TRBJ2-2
CASSLSSSGTLELFF
TGTGCCAGCAGTTTATCTTCTAGCGGGACCCTGGAGCTGTTTTTT
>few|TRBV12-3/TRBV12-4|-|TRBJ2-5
CASSSTRKDQYF
TGTGCCAGCAGCTCTACACGGAAGGACCAGTACTTC
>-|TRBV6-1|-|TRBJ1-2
CASTRKEDYGYTF
TGTGCCAGTACACGAAAGGAGGACTATGGCTACACCTTC
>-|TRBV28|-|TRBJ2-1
CASRGQYNEQFF
TGTGCCAGCAGGGGCCAGTACAATGAGCAGTTCTTC
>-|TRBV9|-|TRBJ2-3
CASSVSAAGGTDTQYF
TGTGCCAGCAGCGTATCCGCCGCCGGCGGCACAGATACGCAGTATTTT
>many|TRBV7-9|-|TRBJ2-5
CASSLGSAETQYF
TGTGCCAGCAGCTTAGGAAGTGCCGAGACCCAGTACTTC
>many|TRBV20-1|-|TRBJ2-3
CSANRGTTGTDTQYF
TGCAGTGCGAACAGGGGGACTACAGGCACAGATACGCAGTATTTT
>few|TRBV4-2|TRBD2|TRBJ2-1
CASSQEAAGGNNEQFF
TGTGCCAGCAGCCAAGAAGCAGCGGGAGGTAACAATGAGCAGTTCTTC
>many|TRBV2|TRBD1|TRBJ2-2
CASKPQGAGVTGELFF
TGTGCCAGCAAGCCCCAGGGGGCAGGGGTCACCGGGGAGCTGTTTTTT
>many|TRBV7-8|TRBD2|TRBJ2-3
CASSSTSGDLDTQYF
TGTGCCAGCAGCTCAACTAGCGGGGATTTGGATACGCAGTATTTT
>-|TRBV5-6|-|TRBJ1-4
CASNWGATNEKLFF
TGTGCCAGCAACTGGGGTGCAACTAATGAAAAACTGTTTTTT
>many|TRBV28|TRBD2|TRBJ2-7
CASSEAGTRVYYEQYF
TGTGCCAGCAGCGAAGCCGGGACTAGGGTTTACTACGAGCAGTACTTC
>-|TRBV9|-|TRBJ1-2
CASSASAWGGDQYPNYGYTF
TGTGCCAGCAGCGCCTCAGCCTGGGGCGGGGATCAGTATCCTAACTATGGCTACACCTTC
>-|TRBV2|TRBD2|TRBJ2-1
CASSGTSGGSRQFF
TGTGCCAGCTCTGGGACTAGCGGGGGCTCGCGGCAGTTCTTC
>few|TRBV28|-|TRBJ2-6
CASSWGSGANVLTF
TGTGCCAGCAGTTGGGGCTCTGGGGCCAACGTCCTGACTTTC
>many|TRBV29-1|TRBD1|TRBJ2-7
CSVRQGARYEQYF
TGCAGCGTTCGACAGGGGGCGCGCTACGAGCAGTACTTC
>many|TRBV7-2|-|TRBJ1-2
CASSQGPYGYTF
TGTGCCAGCAGCCAGGGGCCCTATGGCTACACCTTC
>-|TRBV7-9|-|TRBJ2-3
CASSLGGAAADTQYF
TGTGCCAGCAGCCTAGGGGGGGCGGCGGCAGATACGCAGTATTTT
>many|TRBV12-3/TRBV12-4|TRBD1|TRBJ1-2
CASSEGQVPSHGYTF
TGTGCCAGCAGTGAGGGACAGGTGCCCTCTCACGGCTACACCTTC
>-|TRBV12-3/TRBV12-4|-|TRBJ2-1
CASSKGTARPNEQFF
TGTGCCAGCAGCAAAGGGACTGCCAGACCCAATGAGCAGTTCTTC
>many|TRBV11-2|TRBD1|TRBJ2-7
CASSAPGQGYEQYF
TGTGCCAGCAGCGCGCCGGGACAGGGCTACGAGCAGTACTTC
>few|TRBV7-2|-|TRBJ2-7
CASSFEGYSYEQYF
TGTGCCAGCAGCTTCGAGGGATATTCCTACGAGCAGTACTTC
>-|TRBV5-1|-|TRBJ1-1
CASSFGRRTEAFF
TGCGCCAGCAGCTTTGGCCGAAGGACTGAAGCTTTCTTT
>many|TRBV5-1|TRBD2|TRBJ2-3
CASSSGLAGVTDTQYF
TGCGCCAGCAGCTCGGGACTAGCGGGAGTCACAGATACGCAGTATTTT
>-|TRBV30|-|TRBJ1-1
CAWSGSLQSEAFF
TGTGCCTGGAGTGGGAGTTTGCAGAGTGAAGCTTTCTTT
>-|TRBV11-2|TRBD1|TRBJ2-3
CASSWGQAATDTQYF
TGCGCCAGCAGCTGGGGACAGGCCGCCACAGATACGCAGTATTTT
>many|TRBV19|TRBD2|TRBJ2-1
CASSIGLAGGFSYNEQFF
TGTGCCAGTAGTATAGGACTAGCGGGAGGTTTCTCCTACAATGAGCAGTTCTTC
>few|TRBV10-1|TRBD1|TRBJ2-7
CASSDTGGPVDEQYF
TGCGCCAGCAGTGACACAGGGGGCCCCGTTGACGAGCAGTACTTC
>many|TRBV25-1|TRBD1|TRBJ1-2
CASSPTAGTGGFYGYTF
TGTGCCAGCAGTCCGACGGCAGGGACAGGGGGTTTCTATGGCTACACCTTC
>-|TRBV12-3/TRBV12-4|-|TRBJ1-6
CASSPGSTGYNSPLHF
TGTGCCAGCAGTCCCGGATCCACAGGTTATAATTCACCCCTCCACTTT
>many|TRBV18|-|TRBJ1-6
CASSLRRSDSPLHF
TGTGCCAGCTCACTGAGACGGAGCGATTCACCCCTCCACTTT
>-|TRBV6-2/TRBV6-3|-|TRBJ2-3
CASSSPGKTQYF
TGTGCCAGCAGTTCACCAGGGAAAACGCAGTATTTT